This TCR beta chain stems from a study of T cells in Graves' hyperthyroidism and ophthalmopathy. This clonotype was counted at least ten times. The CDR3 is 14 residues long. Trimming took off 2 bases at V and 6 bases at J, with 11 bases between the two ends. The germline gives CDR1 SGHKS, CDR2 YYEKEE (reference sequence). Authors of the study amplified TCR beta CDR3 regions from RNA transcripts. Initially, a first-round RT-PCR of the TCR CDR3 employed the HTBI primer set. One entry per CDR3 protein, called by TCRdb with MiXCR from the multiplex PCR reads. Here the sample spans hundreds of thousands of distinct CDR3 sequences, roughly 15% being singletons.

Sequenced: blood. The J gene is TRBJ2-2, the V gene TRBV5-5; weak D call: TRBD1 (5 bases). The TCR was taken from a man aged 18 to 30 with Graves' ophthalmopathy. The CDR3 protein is CASSFVRAAGELFF. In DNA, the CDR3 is TGTGCCAGCAGCTTCGTCAGGGCCGCCGGGGAGCTGTTTTTT.